This T cell receptor beta chain was sequenced in a study of T cell responses to AZD1222 COVID-19 vaccine. This CDR3 comprises 14 residues. Germline assignment: CDR1 KGHDR and CDR2 SFDVKD. J was trimmed by 4 bases and V by 5 bases; bases with no gene match: 6. Only in-frame clones appear in the TCRdb table, and some are missing; sequencing was by immunoSEQ multiplex PCR. The sample contains tens of thousands of clones, about four fifths of which appear only once. The sequence was obtained from an adult who received the MenACWY meningococcal vaccine as a control. The sample was peripheral blood, taken 28 days after the second dose of the MenACWY control vaccine. The chain recombines TRBV24-1 with TRBJ1-2; 7 nucleotides line up with TRBD1. CDR3 DNA sequence: TGTGCCACCAGTGCTAGACAGGGAGCCTATGGCTACACCTTC. Its translation: CATSARQGAYGYTF.